The TCR beta chain under discussion was sequenced for a study of cytomegalovirus exposure and HLA in healthy donors. Study summary: A later analysis reported the 120 or so validation repertoires used the same platform as the approximately 650 first-cohort repertoires.

Whole-study findings and limits: Reportedly, cytomegalovirus status was diagnosed with high sensitivity and specificity. Among the CMV-associated chains, a few were confirmed in vitro as specific for CMV antigens. Most TCR sequences showed up rarely, but some public TCRs showed up in many donors.

Measured with immunoSEQ multiplex PCR; TCRdb has only the in-frame clones, and not every one. The sample carries about 120,000 clones, roughly 90% recorded once. Regarding this clone: The target antigen is unknown.

The sample was PBMCs. The clonotype comes from a woman aged 18-35 years in good health and CMV-seropositive.

The CDR3 reads CASSPRGTASYGYTF. CDR3 coding DNA: TGTGCCAGCAGCCCCCGTGGGACAGCAAGCTATGGCTACACCTTC. The chain uses TRBV7-9 and TRBJ1-2; 7 bases are shared with TRBD1. The V segment lost 5 bases and the J segment 4 bases; nucleotides outside the gene matches: 10. The CDR3 is 15 amino acids. The germline V gene encodes CDR1 SEHNR and CDR2 FQNEAQ (reference sequence).